This record concerns one T cell receptor (beta chain) sequence. What it binds is unknown. The data originate from a study of monozygotic twins with inflammatory bowel disease. Whole-study findings and limits: Perhaps reflecting limited power, concordant and discordant twins did not differ in repertoire similarity. The data gave no support to a single strong IBD-associated signal or clonotype.

The CDR3 extends over 14 amino acids. The V gene's germline CDR1 is SEHNR and CDR2 FQNEAQ (reference sequence). TCRdb re-called the 5' RACE reads and catalogs CDR3 proteins one per entry, DNA excluded. The sample's table shows 150,000 to 200,000 distinct CDR3 sequences. This chain connects TRBV7-9 to TRBJ2-1; absent DNA, TCRdb's TRBD1 call cannot be checked. The sequencing sample was made of blood. The TCR sequence derives from a human donor with ulcerative colitis or Crohn's disease, or a healthy co-twin of an affected twin (not recorded which). The CDR3 sequence: CASSVPGPGKEQFF.